Shown below are 3 T cell receptor beta chains from a single sample sequenced in a study of tumor and adjacent non-tumor tissue in lung cancer. The template was RNA from unsorted bulk tissue. A modified ARM-PCR protocol with three rounds of nested PCR amplified TCRbeta. TCRdb processed the multiplex PCR reads anew with MiXCR; each CDR3 protein has one entry. The sample contains about 110,000 distinct CDR3 sequences, roughly 80% of which appear only once. The specimen sequenced was lung tumor tissue. These receptors were taken from a woman aged 60-75 years with non-small cell lung cancer.

Details on this clonotype: Mismatch with germline at one junction end may stem from a read error. The chain recombines TRBV11-3 with TRBJ2-5; perhaps TRBD1 as D (6 bases). The germline V gene encodes CDR1 SGHNT and CDR2 YENEEA. CDR3 length: 14 residues. CDR3 nucleotides: TGTGCCAGCAACTCCGGACAGCTTCTTGAGACCCAATACTTC. The encoded protein is CASNSGQLLETQYF.

About this clonotype: The junction does not match germline at one end; this may be a read error. The genes are TRBV11-2 and TRBJ2-7; perhaps TRBD2 as D (6 bases). This CDR3 is 17 amino acids long. CDR1 is SGHAT and CDR2 is FQNNGV in the germline V gene. The CDR3 DNA sequence: TGTGCCAACAGCTTATTTCCGGATCGGGGGTTCTCCTACGAGCAGTACTTT. Translated: CANSLFPDRGFSYEQYF.

About this clonotype: This clone may be a read error of a much larger clone one base away. This rearrangement joins TRBV6-5 to TRBJ2-3, with D tentatively TRBD1 (5 bases). Trimming cost V 11 bases and J 0 bases, with 15 bases left between them. The CDR3 has 14 residues. The germline CDR1 and CDR2 sequences are MNHEY and SVGAGI. The CDR3 DNA follows: TGTGCCGCCAAGGGGCCCACTAGCACAGATACGCAGTATTTT. Amino acid sequence: CAAKGPTSTDTQYF.